This T cell receptor beta chain was obtained from a study of shared clonotypes between healthy human individuals. TCRdb's table, derived via immunoSEQ multiplex PCR, lists solely in-frame clones and lacks some. The repertoire holds approximately 2,000,000 clones, with 85% to 95% as singletons. Germline loops: CDR1 ENHRY, CDR2 SYGVKD. This CDR3 spans 11 amino acids. Trimming left V 8 bases short and J 0 bases short, with 5 bases between. Study results and caveats: Lower generation probabilities were found for non-shared clonotypes than for those shared by all four donors.

About this clone: The antigen is not known.

The chain recombines TRBV10-3 with TRBJ2-7; the D is unclear. This sequence originates from a man between 18 and 35 years old in good health. Some clones in this sample may be carry-over from other donors' samples. Input material: naive CD4+ T cells from PBMCs. Subset noted: CD45RA+ positively selected. The DNA for the CDR3 is TGTGCCATCGGTGCCTCCTACGAGCAGTACTTC. Protein: CAIGASYEQYF.